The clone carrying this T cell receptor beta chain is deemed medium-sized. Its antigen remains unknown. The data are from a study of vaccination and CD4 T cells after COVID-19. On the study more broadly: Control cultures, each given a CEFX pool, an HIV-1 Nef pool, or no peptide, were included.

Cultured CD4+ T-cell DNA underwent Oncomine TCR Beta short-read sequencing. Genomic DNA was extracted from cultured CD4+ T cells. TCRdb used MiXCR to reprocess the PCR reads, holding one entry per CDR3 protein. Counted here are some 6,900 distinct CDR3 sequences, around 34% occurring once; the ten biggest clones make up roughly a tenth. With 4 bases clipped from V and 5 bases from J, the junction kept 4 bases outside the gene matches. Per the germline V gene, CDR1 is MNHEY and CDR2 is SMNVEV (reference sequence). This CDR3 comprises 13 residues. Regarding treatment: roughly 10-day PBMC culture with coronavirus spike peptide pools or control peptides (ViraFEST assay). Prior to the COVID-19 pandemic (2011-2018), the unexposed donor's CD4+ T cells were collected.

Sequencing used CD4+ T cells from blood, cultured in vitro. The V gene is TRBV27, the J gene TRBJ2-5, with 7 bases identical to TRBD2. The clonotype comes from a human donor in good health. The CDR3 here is CASSWRERETQYF. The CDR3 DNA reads TGTGCCAGCAGTTGGCGGGAGCGTGAGACCCAGTACTTC.